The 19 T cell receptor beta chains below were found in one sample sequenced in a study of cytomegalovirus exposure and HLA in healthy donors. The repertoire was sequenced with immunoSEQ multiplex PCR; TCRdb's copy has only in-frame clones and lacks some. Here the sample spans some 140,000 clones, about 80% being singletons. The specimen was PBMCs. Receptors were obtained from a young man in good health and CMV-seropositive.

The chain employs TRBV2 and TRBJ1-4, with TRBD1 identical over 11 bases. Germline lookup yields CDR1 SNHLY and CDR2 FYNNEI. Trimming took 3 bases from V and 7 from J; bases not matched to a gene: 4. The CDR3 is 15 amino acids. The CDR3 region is CASSDIGQGAEKLFF. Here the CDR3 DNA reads TGTGCCAGCAGTGATATCGGACAGGGGGCTGAAAAACTGTTTTTT. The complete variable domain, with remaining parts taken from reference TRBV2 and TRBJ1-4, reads EPEVTQTPSHQVTQMGQEVILRCVPISNHLYFYWYRQILGQKVEFLVSFYNNEISEKSEIFDDQFSVERPDGSNFTLKIRSTKLEDSAMYFCASSDIGQGAEKLFFGSGTQLSVL.

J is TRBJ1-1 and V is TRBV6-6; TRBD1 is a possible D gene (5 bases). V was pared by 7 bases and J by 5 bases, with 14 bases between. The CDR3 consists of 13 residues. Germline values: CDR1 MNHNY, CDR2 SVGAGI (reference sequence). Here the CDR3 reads CASIGQGVTEAFF. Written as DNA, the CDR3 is TGTGCCAGCATAGGGCAAGGGGTGACTGAAGCTTTCTTT.

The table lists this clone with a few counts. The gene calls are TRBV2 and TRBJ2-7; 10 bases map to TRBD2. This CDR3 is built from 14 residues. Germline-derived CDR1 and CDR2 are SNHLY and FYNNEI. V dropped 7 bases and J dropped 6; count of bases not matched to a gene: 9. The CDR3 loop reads CASNVQREGGEQYF. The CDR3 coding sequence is TGTGCCAGCAACGTCCAGCGGGAGGGCGGCGAGCAGTACTTC.

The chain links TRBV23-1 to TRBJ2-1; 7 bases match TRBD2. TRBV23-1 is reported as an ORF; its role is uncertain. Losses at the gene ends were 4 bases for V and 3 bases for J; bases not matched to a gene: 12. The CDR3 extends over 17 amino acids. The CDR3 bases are TGCGCCAGCAGTCTCCCAAGAACTAGCGAGAACTACAATGAGCAGTTCTTC. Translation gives CASSLPRTSENYNEQFF.

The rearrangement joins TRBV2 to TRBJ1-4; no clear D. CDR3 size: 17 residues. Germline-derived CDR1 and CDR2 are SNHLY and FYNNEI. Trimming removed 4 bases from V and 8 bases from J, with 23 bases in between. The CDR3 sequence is CASSGVHDGVLREKLFF. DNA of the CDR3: TGTGCCAGCAGTGGGGTCCATGATGGAGTACTTCGAGAAAAACTGTTTTTT.

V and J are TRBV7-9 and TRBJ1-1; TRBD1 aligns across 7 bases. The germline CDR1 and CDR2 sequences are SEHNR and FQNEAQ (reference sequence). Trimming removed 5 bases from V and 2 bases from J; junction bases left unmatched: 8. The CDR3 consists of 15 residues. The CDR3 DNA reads TGTGCCAGCAGCCCAGCCGGACAGGCCAACACTGAAGCTTTCTTT. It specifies CASSPAGQANTEAFF.

The CDR3 bases are TGTGCCAGCAGCCAGTACCACCAAGAGACCCAGTACTTC. Translating gives CASSQYHQETQYF. This chain joins TRBV6-5 and TRBJ2-5; D is undetermined. With 6 bases removed from V and 0 bases from J, the gap between germline ends came to 8 bases. Germline CDR1 is MNHEY and CDR2 is SVGAGI. The CDR3 loop spans 13 amino acids.

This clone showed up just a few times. The CDR3 loop reads CASSEQGALGYTF. The DNA for the CDR3 is TGTGCCAGCAGCGAACAGGGGGCCTTGGGCTACACCTTC. This chain links TRBV2 with TRBJ1-2; 9 nucleotides agree with TRBD1. Germline V gene data show CDR1 as SNHLY and CDR2 as FYNNEI. The CDR3 runs to 13 residues. V shed 6 bases and J 8 bases; nucleotides not matched to a gene: 7.

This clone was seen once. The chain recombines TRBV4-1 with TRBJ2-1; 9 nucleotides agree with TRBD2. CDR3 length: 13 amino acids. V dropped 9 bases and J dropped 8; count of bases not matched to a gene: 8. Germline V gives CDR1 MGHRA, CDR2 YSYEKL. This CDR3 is CASSGSIFDEQFF. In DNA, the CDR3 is TGCGCCAGTAGCGGGAGTATTTTCGATGAGCAGTTCTTC.

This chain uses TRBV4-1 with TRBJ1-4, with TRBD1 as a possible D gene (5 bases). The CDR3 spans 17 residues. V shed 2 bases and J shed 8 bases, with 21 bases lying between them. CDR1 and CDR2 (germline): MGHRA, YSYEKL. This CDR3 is CASSQSGQRGVYEKLFF. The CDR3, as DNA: TGCGCCAGCAGCCAATCCGGGCAACGGGGGGTTTACGAAAAACTGTTTTTT.

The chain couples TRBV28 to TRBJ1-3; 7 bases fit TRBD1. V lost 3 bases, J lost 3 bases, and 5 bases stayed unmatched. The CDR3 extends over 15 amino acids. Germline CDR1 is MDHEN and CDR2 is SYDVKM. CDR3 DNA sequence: TGTGCCAGCAGTTTTACGGGACAGTTTGGAAACACCATATATTTT. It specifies CASSFTGQFGNTIYF. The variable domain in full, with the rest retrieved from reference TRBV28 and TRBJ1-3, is DVKVTQSSRYLVKRTGEKVFLECVQDMDHENMFWYRQDPGLGLRLIYFSYDVKMKEKGDIPEGYSVSREKKERFSLILESASTNQTSMYLCASSFTGQFGNTIYFGEGSWLTVV.

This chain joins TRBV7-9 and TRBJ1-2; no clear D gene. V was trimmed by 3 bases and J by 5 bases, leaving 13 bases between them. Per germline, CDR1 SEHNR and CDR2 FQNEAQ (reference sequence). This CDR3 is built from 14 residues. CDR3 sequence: CASSLHDNTYGYTF. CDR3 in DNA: TGTGCCAGCAGCTTGCATGACAATACTTATGGCTACACCTTC.

CDR3 sequence reads: CASALRVLNTEAFF. CDR3 nucleotide sequence: TGCGCCAGCGCCCTGCGGGTTTTGAACACTGAAGCTTTCTTT. This rearrangement joins TRBV23-1 to TRBJ1-1, with D hard to call. TRBV23-1 is flagged as an ORF with uncertain function. The germline V and J ends were trimmed by 8 bases and 0 bases, with 13 bases remaining between them. This CDR3 contains 14 residues.

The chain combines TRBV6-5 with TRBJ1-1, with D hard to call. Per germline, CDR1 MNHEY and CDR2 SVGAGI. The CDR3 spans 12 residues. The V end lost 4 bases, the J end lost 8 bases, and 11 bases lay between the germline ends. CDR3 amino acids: CASSSYRSEAFF. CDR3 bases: TGTGCCAGCAGTTCCTACAGATCGGAAGCTTTCTTT.

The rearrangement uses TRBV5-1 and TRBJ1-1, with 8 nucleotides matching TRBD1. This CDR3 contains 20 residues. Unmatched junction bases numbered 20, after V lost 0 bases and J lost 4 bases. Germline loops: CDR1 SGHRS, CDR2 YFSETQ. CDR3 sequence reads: CASSLVVRDRGAKGATEAFF. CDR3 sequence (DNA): TGCGCCAGCAGCTTGGTAGTGCGAGACAGGGGCGCCAAGGGGGCCACTGAAGCTTTCTTT.

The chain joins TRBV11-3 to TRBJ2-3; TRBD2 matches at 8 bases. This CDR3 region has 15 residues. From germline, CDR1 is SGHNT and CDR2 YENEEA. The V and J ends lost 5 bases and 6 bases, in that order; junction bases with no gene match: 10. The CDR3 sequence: CASSPGVAGKDTQYF. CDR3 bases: TGTGCCAGCAGCCCCGGGGTAGCGGGGAAGGATACGCAGTATTTT.

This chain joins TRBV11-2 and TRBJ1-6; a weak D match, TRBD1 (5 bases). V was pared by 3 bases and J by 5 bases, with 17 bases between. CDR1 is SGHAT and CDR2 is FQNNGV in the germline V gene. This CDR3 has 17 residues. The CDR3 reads CASSLGLLGQHNSPLHF. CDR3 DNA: TGTGCCAGCAGCTTGGGCCTTTTGGGGCAGCATAATTCACCCCTCCACTTT. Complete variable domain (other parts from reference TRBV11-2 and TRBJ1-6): EAGVAQSPRYKIIEKRQSVAFWCNPISGHATLYWYQQILGQGPKLLIQFQNNGVVDDSQLPKDRFSAERLKGVDSTLKIQPAKLEDSAVYLCASSLGLLGQHNSPLHFGNGTRLTVT.

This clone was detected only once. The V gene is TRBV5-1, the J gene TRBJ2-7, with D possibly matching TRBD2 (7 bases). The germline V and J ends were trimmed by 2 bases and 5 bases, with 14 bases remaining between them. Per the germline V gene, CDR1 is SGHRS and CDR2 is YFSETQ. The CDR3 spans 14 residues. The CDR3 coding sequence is TGCGCCAGCAGCTTCGGGGGAGGGGGGGACGAGCAGTACTTC. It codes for CASSFGGGGDEQYF.

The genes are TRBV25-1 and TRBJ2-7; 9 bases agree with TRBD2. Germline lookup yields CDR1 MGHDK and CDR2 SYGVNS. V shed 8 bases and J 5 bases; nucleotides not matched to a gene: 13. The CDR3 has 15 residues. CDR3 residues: CASQVAAGGPHEQYF. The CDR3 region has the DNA TGTGCCAGCCAAGTTGCGGCGGGGGGGCCCCACGAGCAGTACTTC.